This T cell receptor (beta chain) was documented in a study of PD-1 blockade in classical Hodgkin lymphoma. Background on the study: Nivolumab was administered to patients intravenously at 3 mg/kg every 2 weeks.

General observations from the study: At C4D1, TCR diversity had climbed significantly for CD4+ cells, though not for CD8+ cells. It was among complete responders that baseline diversity resembled that of newly diagnosed patients.

The protocol was immunoSEQ multiplex PCR, while the TCRdb copy is restricted to in-frame clones and leaves out a portion. The sample lists some 110,000 clones, more than 70% seen once, with 19% in the top ten. About this clone: The target antigen is unknown.

The time point is: cycle 4 day 1 (C4D1), after five to seven weeks of nivolumab. Every one of the patients relapsed after autologous stem cell transplantation (brentuximab vedotin exposure was variable). Progressive disease, partial response or complete response was each patient's best response. The sequence came from a human donor with classical Hodgkin lymphoma. The material sequenced was peripheral blood mononuclear cells (PBMCs), taken before the fourth cycle of nivolumab.

This CDR3 reads CASSHGLAGGPFIYNEQFF. For the CDR3, the DNA is TGTGCCAGCAGTCACGGACTAGCGGGAGGGCCGTTTATTTACAATGAGCAGTTCTTC. J is TRBJ2-1 and V is TRBV27; 15 nucleotides match TRBD2. CDR1 is MNHEY, CDR2 SMNVEV, per germline (reference sequence). V trimming: 5 bases; J trimming: 4 bases; junction bases outside the gene matches: 12. This CDR3 is built from 19 residues.